This entry lists 6 T cell receptor beta chains sequenced from one sample in a study of blood T cell repertoires in COVID-19. Method: immunoSEQ multiplex PCR; TCRdb's copy keeps in-frame clones and lacks some. The sample has 250,000 to 400,000 clones, around 89% seen once; the top ten hold 1.5% to 2%. Source material: peripheral blood. The receptors derive from a woman aged 30 to 39 with COVID-19, enrolled during active disease.

The chain couples TRBV20-1 to TRBJ1-2; 7 bases map to TRBD1. Trimming cost V 3 bases and J 4 bases; bases outside gene matches: 11. The V gene's germline CDR1 is DFQATT and CDR2 SNEGSKA (reference sequence). The CDR3 sequence is 15 residues long. The CDR3 DNA reads TGCAGTGCTAGTGCGAGTAGACAGGGTCCCTATGGCTACACCTTC. It specifies CSASASRQGPYGYTF.

The chain employs TRBV7-2 and TRBJ1-6, with 7 bases lining up with TRBD1. This CDR3 is 14 amino acids long. CDR1 is SGHTA, CDR2 FQGNSA, per germline. Unmatched junction bases numbered 7, after V lost 5 bases and J lost 9 bases. Here the CDR3 DNA reads TGTGCCAGCAGCCAGACAGGGTCGGGTTCACCCCTCCACTTT. Translated, it gives CASSQTGSGSPLHF.

This chain connects TRBV10-1 to TRBJ1-5; the D is unclear. The CDR3 length is 16 residues. Germline CDR1 reads WNHNN; CDR2 reads SYGVQD (reference sequence). The germline V and J ends were trimmed by 2 bases and 7 bases, with 18 bases remaining between them. The DNA for the CDR3 is TGCGCCAGCAGTGAGGGGCCGGGGAGGTGCTGGCAGCCCCAGCATTTT. It codes for CASSEGPGRCWQPQHF.

This clone was seen a single time. The V call is TRBV7-2, the J call TRBJ2-5; maybe TRBD2 (5 bases). This CDR3 is built from 16 residues. The germline gives CDR1 SGHTA, CDR2 FQGNSA. Trimming took 0 bases from V and 5 from J, leaving 16 bases between them. For the CDR3, the DNA is TGTGCCAGCAGCTTAGCACCGCGACTAATGCAGGAGACCCAGTACTTC. This translates into CASSLAPRLMQETQYF.

The rearrangement uses TRBV19 and TRBJ1-1; no clear D. The CDR3 is made up of 13 amino acids. The germline gives CDR1 LNHDA, CDR2 SQIVND (reference sequence). V lost 6 bases, J lost 7 bases, and 15 bases lay in between. This CDR3 is CASRKGGDVEAFF. The CDR3 coding sequence is TGTGCCAGTAGAAAAGGCGGGGATGTTGAAGCTTTCTTT.

The gene calls are TRBV7-3 and TRBJ1-1, with TRBD1 identical over 7 bases. Germline V gene data show CDR1 as SGHTA and CDR2 as FQGTGA. The CDR3 length is 13 residues. With 3 bases clipped from V and 8 bases from J, the junction kept 6 bases outside the gene matches. The DNA of the CDR3 is TGTGCCAGCAGCTTGACAGGGAAACGGGAAGCTTTCTTT. Residues: CASSLTGKREAFF.